This T cell receptor beta chain came from a study of blood T cell repertoires in COVID-19. Across the study: Donors in the United States, Italy and Spain gave samples during acute or convalescent COVID-19.

The table came from immunoSEQ multiplex PCR; TCRdb's copy has only in-frame clones and leaves some out. The table includes more than 65,000 clones, over 65% detected once. This CDR3 is 15 amino acids long. The V end was cut by 5 bases, the J end by 2 bases, with 16 bases between. Germline V gene data show CDR1 as SGHTA and CDR2 as FQGNSA. This TCR was recovered from a woman between 70 and 85 years old with acute or convalescent COVID-19. The rearrangement uses TRBV7-2 and TRBJ2-7; D is perhaps TRBD1 (6 bases). What was sequenced was peripheral blood. CDR3 sequence reads: CASSPRVGGTYEQYF. Here the CDR3 DNA reads TGTGCCAGCAGCCCGAGGGTAGGGGGAACCTACGAGCAGTACTTC.